This T cell receptor beta chain is from a study of cytomegalovirus exposure and HLA in healthy donors. CDR3 length: 13 amino acids. Trimming removed 11 bases from V and 3 bases from J; junction bases left unmatched: 8. Germline CDR1 and CDR2: MNHNY and SVGAGI (reference sequence). 60 Vbeta and 13 Jbeta primers were used in PCR. The table came from immunoSEQ multiplex PCR; TCRdb's copy has only in-frame clones and leaves some out. This sample lists about 77,000 clones; its ten largest clones have roughly an eighth. The V gene is TRBV6-6, the J gene TRBJ2-5; 8 nucleotides match TRBD2. The sequenced sample was PBMCs. The sequence was collected from a man aged 50-59 years in good health and CMV-seropositive. CDR3 nucleotide sequence: TGTGCCGCACGGAAGCGGGAGAAAGAGACCCAGTACTTC. The encoded protein is CAARKREKETQYF.